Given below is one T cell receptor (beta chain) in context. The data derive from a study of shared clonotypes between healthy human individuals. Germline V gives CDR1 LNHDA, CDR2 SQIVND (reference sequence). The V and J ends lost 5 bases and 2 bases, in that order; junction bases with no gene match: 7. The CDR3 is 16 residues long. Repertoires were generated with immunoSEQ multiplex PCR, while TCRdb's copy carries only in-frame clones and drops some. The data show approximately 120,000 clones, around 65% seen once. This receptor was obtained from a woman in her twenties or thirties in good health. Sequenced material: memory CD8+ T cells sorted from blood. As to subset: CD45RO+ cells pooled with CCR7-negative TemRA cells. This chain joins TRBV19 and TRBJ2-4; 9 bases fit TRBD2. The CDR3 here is CASSPGTSRTKNIQYF. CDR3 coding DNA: TGTGCCAGTAGTCCGGGGACTAGCCGGACCAAAAACATTCAGTACTTC.